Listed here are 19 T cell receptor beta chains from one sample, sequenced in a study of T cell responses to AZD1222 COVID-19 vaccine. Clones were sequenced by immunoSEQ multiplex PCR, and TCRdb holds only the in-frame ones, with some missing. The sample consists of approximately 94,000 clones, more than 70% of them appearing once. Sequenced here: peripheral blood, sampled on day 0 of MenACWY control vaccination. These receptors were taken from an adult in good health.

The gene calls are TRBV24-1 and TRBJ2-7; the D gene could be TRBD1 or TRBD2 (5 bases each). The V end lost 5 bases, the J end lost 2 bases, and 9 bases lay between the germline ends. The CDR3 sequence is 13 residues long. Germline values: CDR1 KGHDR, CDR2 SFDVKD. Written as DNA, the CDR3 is TGTGCCACCAGTGGGCAGGGAGCCTACGAGCAGTACTTC. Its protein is CATSGQGAYEQYF.

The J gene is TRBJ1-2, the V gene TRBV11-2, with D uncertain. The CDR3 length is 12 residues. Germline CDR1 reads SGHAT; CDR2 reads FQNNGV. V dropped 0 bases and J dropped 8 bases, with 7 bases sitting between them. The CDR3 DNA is TGTGCCAGCAGCTTAGAGGGCCGGGGCTACACCTTC. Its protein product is CASSLEGRGYTF.

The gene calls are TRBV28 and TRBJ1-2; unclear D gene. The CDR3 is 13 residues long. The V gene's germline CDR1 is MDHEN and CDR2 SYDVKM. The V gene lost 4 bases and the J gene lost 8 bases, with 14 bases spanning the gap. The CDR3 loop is CASSWQALWGYTF. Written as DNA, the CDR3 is TGTGCCAGCAGTTGGCAGGCCTTGTGGGGCTACACCTTC.

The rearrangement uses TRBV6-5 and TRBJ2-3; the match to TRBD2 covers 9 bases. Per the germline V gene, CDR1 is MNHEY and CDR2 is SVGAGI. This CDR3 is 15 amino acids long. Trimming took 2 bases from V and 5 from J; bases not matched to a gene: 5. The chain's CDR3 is CASSYAAGGQDTQYF. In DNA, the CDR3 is TGTGCCAGCAGTTACGCCGCGGGAGGGCAAGATACGCAGTATTTT.

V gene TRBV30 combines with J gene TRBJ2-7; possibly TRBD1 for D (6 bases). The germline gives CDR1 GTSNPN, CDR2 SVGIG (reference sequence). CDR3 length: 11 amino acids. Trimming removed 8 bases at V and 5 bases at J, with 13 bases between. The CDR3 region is CAGTGFDEQYF. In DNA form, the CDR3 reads TGTGCCGGTACAGGGTTTGACGAGCAGTACTTC.

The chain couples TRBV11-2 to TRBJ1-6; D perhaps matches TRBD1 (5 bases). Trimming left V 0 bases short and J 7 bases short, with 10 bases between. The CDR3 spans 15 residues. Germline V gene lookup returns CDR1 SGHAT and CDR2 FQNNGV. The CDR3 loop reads CASSLDRAHNSPLHF. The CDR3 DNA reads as TGTGCCAGCAGCTTAGACAGGGCCCACAATTCACCCCTCCACTTT. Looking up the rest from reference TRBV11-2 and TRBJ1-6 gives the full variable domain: EAGVAQSPRYKIIEKRQSVAFWCNPISGHATLYWYQQILGQGPKLLIQFQNNGVVDDSQLPKDRFSAERLKGVDSTLKIQPAKLEDSAVYLCASSLDRAHNSPLHFGNGTRLTVT.

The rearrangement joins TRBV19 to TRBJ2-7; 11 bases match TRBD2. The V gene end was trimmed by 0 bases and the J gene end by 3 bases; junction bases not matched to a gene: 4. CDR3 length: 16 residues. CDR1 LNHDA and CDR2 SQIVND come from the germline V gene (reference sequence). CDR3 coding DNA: TGTGCCAGTAGTATAGAGGCGGGGACTAGCGGCTACGAGCAGTACTTC. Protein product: CASSIEAGTSGYEQYF.

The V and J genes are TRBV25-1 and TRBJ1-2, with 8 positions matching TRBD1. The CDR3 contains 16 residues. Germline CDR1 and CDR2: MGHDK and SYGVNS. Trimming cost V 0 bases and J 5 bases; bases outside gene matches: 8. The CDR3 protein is CASSEYKPGGGYGYTF. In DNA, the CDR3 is TGTGCCAGCAGTGAATATAAGCCAGGGGGCGGGTATGGCTACACCTTC.

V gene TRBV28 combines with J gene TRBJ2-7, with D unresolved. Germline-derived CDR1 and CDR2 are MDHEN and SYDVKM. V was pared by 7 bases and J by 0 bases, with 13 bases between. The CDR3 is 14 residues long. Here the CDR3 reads CASTPDPSSYEQYF. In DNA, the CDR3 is TGTGCCAGCACCCCGGACCCAAGCTCCTACGAGCAGTACTTC.

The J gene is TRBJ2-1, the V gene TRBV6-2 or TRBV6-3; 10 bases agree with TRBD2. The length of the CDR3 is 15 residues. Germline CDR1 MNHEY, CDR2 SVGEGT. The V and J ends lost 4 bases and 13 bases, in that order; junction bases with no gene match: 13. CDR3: CASSSQAGGPGGQFF. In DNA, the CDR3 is TGTGCCAGCAGTTCTCAAGCGGGAGGGCCGGGGGGTCAGTTCTTC.

This CDR3 is CASSLRDRMNTGELFF. The CDR3 bases are TGCGCCAGCAGCCTGAGGGACAGGATGAACACCGGGGAGCTGTTTTTT. The chain carries TRBV4-1 and TRBJ2-2, with 8 positions matching TRBD1. Per the germline V gene, CDR1 is MGHRA and CDR2 is YSYEKL. The CDR3 loop spans 16 amino acids. J was trimmed by 1 base and V by 4 bases; bases with no gene match: 5.

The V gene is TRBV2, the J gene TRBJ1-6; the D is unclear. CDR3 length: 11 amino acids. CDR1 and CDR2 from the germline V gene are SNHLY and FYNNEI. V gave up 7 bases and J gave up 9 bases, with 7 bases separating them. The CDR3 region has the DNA TGTGCCAGCAACCTCGGTTCACCCCTCCACTTT. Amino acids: CASNLGSPLHF.

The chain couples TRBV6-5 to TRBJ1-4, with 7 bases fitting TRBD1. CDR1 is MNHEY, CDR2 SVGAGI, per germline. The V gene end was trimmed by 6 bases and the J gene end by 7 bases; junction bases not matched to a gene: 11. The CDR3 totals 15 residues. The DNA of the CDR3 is TGTGCCAGCAGCCGACTTGAGGGGGCGCGTGAAAAACTGTTTTTT. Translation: CASSRLEGAREKLFF.

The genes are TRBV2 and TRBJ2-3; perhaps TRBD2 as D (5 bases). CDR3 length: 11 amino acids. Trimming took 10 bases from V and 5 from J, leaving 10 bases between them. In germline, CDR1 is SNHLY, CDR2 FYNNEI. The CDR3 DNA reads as TGTGCCACCGGGGTTAAAGATACGCAGTATTTT. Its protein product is CATGVKDTQYF.

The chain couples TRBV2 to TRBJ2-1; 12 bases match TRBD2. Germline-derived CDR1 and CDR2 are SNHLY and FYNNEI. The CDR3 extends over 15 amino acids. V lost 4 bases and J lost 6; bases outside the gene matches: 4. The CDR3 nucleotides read TGTGCCAGCAGTGGGACTAGCGGGGCTTCCAATGAGCAGTTCTTC. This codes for CASSGTSGASNEQFF.

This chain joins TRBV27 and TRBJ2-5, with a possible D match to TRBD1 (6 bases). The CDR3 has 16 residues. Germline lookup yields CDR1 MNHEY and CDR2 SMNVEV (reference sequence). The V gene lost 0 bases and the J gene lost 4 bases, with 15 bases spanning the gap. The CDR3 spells CASSLSTAGGSETQYF. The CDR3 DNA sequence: TGTGCCAGCAGTTTATCTACGGCTGGGGGCTCAGAGACCCAGTACTTC.

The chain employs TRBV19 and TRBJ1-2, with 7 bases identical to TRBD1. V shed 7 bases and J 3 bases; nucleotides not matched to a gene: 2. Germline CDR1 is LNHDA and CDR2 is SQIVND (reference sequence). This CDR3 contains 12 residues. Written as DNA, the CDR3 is TGTGCCAGTAATGACAGGGACTATGGCTACACCTTC. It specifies CASNDRDYGYTF.

The CDR3 DNA reads as TGTGCCAGCAGTCCGACTAGCGGGAGGGCCGGGCAGTACTTC. Its translation: CASSPTSGRAGQYF. The chain couples TRBV6-2 or TRBV6-3 to TRBJ2-7; 14 nucleotides align to TRBD2. V dropped 5 bases and J dropped 9; count of bases not matched to a gene: 6. The CDR3 sequence is 14 residues long. The germline V gene encodes CDR1 MNHEY and CDR2 SVGEGT.

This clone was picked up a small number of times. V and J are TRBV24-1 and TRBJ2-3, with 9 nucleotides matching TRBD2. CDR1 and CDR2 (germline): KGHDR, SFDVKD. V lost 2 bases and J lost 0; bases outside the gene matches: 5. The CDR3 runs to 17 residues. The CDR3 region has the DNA TGTGCCACCAGTGATTATTTAGCGGGAGCCAGCACAGATACGCAGTATTTT. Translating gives CATSDYLAGASTDTQYF.